This T cell receptor beta chain was captured by sequencing in a study of memory CD4+ T cells and cytomegalovirus serostatus. By share, this clone ranks as medium-sized (0.01 to 0.1%). Its antigen is not known. Study-wide results and caveats: About 40% of the roughly 160 known CMV-associated TCRbeta sequences appeared in CD4+ memory.

The germline V and J ends were trimmed by 4 bases and 6 bases, with 9 bases remaining between them. Germline CDR1 SQVTM, CDR2 ANQGSEA. This CDR3 contains 12 residues. Some clones are missing from TCRdb's copy, which holds only in-frame ones; the method was immunoSEQ multiplex PCR. The sample lists 40,000 to 50,000 clones; 60% to 80% were seen once. Single viable CD3+CD4+CD8-CD45RO+ cells were sorted as the memory CD4+ T cells. Sample: memory CD4+ T cells from blood. This chain links TRBV29-1 with TRBJ1-4; D perhaps matches TRBD1 (5 bases). This TCR was recovered from an adult in good health and CMV-seronegative. CDR3 region: CSVVGGDEKLFF. CDR3 DNA: TGCAGCGTTGTGGGGGGTGATGAAAAACTGTTTTTT. The full variable domain, completed using reference TRBV29-1 and TRBJ1-4, is SAVISQKPSRDICQRGTSLTIQCQVDSQVTMMFWYRQQPGQSLTLIATANQGSEATYESGFVIDKFPISRPNLTFSTLTVSNMSPEDSSIYLCSVVGGDEKLFFGSGTQLSVL.